This TCR delta chain was captured in a study of gamma-delta chains in newborns, infants, children. As for the study in general: Polyclonal expansion of innate γδ T cells after birth follows microbial exposure.

Trimming stripped 0 bases from V and 0 bases from J, with 7 bases between. The CDR3 covers 14 residues. Per the germline V gene, CDR1 is GEAIGNYY and CDR2 is EKD. In this sample, this clone is medium-sized (0.01 to 0.1%). This specimen includes other DNA sequences encoding the same CDR3. With CATT, TCRdb re-called clones from the reads. This table holds about 6,100 delta-chain clones, roughly 2.5% found once. Sequencing was carried out using blood. The chain couples TRDV2 to TRDJ1; D remains unclear. The TCR sequence derives from a child who was a newborn, infant or young child, either healthy, febrile or measles-vaccinated (not recorded which). The CDR3 DNA reads as TGTGCCTGTGACACCGTACTGTACACCGATAAACTCATCTTT. Encoded protein: CACDTVLYTDKLIF.